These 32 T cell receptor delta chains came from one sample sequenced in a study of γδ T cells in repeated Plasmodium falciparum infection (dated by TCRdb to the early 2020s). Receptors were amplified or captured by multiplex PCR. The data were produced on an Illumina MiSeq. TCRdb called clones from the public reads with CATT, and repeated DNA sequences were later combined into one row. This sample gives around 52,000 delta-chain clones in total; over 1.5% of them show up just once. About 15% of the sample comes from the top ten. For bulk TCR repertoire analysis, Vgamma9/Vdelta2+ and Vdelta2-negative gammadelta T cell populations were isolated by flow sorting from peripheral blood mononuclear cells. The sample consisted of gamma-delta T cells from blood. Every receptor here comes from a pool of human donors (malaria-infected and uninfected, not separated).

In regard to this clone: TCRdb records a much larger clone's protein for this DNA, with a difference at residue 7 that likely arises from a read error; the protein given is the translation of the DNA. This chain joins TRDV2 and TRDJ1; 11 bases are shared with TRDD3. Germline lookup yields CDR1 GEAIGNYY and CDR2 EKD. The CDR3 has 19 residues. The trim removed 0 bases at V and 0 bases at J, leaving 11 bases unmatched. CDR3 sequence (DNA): TGTGCCTGTGACACCGGGGTGGGGGATACGGATTCGTACACCGATAAACTCATCTTT. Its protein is CACDTGVGDTDSYTDKLIF.

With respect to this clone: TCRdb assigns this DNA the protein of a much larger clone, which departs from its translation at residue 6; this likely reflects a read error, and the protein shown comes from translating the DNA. The CDR3 coding sequence is TGTGCTCTGGGAGTCAGTGCCGATAAACTCATCTTT. Its protein is CALGVSADKLIF. This rearrangement joins TRDV1 to TRDJ1; D ambiguous. This CDR3 is 12 amino acids long. V dropped 9 bases and J dropped 3 bases, with 11 bases sitting between them. From germline, CDR1 is TSWWSYY and CDR2 QGS.

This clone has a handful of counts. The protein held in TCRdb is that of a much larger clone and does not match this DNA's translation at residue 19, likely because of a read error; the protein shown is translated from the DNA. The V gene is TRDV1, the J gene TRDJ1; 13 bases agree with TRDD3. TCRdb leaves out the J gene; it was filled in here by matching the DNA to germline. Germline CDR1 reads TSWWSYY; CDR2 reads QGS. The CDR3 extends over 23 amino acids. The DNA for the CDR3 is TGTGCTATTGGGGAAAACCCCTCCCACGTACTGGGGGATACGCCAGTGTACACCGGTAAACTCATCTTT. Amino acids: CAIGENPSHVLGDTPVYTGKLIF.

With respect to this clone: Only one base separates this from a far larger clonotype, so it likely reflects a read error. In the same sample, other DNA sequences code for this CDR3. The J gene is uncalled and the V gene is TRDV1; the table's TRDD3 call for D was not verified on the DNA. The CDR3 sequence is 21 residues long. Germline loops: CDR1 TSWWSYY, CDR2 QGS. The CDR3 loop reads CALGAPFLTGSERRCTDKLIF. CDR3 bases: TGTGCTCTTGGGGCCCCCTTCCTGACCGGGTCTGAGAGACGTTGCACCGATAAACTTATCTTT.

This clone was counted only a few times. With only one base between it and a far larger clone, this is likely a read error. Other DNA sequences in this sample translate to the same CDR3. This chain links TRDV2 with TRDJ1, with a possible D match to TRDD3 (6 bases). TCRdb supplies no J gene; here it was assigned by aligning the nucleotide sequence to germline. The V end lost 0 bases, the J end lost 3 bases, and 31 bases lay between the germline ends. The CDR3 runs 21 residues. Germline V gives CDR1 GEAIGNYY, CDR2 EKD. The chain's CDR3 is CACDTDDGGWIDPPDADKLIF. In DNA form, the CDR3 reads TGTGCCTGTGACACCGATGATGGGGGGTGGATCGACCCCCCCGACGCCGATAAACTCATCTTT.

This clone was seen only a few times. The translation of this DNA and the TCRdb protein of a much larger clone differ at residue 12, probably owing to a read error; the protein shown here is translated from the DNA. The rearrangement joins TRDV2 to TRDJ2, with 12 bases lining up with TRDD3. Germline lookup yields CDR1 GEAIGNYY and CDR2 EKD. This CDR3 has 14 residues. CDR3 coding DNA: TGTGCCTGTGACATACTGGGGGATACAGCACAACCCTTCTTT. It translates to CACDILGDTAQPFF.

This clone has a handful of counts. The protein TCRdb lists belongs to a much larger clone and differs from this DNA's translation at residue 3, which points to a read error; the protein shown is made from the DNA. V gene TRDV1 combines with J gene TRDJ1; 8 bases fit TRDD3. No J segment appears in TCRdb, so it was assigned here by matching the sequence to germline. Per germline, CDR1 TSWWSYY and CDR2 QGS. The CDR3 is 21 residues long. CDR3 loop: CAPGDGYRQGYGFYLTDKLIF. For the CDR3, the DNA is TGTGCTCCTGGGGATGGTTATAGACAGGGATACGGTTTTTATTTGACCGATAAACTCATCTTT.

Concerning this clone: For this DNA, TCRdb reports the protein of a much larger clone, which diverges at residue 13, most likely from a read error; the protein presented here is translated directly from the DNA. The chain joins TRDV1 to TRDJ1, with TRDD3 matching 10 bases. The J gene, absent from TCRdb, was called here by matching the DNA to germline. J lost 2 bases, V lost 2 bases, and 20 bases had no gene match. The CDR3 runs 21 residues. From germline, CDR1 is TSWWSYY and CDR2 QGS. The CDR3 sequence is CALGESALGDLPYVPTDKLIF. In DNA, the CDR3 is TGTGCTCTTGGGGAATCTGCACTGGGGGATTTACCCTACGTCCCAACCGATAAACTCATCTTT.

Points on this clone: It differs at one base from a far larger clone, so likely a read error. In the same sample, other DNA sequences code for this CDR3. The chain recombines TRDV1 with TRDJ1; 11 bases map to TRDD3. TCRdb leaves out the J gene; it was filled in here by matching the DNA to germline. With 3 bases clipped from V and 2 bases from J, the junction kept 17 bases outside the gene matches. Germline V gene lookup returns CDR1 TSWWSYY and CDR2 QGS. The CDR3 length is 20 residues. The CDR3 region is CALGDRFPYWGISVTDKLIF. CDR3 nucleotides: TGTGCTCTTGGGGATCGATTCCCGTACTGGGGGATATCCGTGACCGATAAACTCATCTTT.

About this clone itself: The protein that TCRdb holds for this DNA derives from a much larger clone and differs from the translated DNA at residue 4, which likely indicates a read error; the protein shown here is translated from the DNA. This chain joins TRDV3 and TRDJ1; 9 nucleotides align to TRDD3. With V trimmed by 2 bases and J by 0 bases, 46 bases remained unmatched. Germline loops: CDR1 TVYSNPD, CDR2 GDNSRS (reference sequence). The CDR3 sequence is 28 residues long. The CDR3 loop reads CAFCPHLLQVNLGVRFWGISPNTDKLIF. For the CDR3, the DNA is TGTGCCTTTTGCCCCCACCTCCTACAAGTAAACCTCGGGGTAAGATTCTGGGGGATCTCCCCTAACACCGATAAACTCATCTTT.

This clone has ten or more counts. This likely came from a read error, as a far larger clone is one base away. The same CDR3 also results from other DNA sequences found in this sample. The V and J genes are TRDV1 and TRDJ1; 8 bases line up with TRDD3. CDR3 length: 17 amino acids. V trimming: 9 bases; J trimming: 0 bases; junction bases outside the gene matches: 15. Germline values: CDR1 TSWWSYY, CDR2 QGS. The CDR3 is CALGWGNTLQYTDKLIF. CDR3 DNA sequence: TGTGCTCTCGGCTGGGGGAACACCCTTCAGTACACCGATAAACTCATCTTT.

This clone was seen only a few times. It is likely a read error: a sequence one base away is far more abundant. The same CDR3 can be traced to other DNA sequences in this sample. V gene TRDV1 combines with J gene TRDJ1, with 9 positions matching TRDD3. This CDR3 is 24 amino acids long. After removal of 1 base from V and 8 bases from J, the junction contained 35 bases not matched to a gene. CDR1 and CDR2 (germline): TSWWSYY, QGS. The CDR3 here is CALGERSLVRHLLGDNVYEHKLIF. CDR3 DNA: TGTGCTCTTGGGGAACGCAGCCTTGTTCGACATTTGTTGGGGGATAACGTTTATGAGCACAAACTCATCTTT.

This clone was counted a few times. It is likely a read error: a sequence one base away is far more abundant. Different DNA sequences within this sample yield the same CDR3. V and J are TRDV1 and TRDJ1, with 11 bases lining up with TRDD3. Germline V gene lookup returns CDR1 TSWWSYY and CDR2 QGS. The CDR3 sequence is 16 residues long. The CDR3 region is CALERLLGDTGDKLIF. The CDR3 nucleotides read TGTGCCCTTGAGAGGCTGCTGGGGGATACTGGCGACAAACTCATCTTT.

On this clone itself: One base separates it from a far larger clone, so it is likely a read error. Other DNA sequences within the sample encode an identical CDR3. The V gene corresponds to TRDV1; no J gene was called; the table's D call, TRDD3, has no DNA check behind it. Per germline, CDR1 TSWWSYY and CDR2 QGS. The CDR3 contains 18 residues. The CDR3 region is CALGEYTYVWVYTDKLIF. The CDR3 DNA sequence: TGTGCTCTTGGGGAATACACCTACGTTTGGGTTTACACCGATAAGCTCATCTTT.

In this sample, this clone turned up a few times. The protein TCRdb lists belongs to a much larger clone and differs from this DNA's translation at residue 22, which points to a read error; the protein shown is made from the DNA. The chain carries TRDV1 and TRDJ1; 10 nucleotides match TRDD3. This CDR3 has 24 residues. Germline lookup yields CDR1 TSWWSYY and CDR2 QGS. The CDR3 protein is CALGLPQPSSVLGDLVAYTDKPIF. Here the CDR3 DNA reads TGTGCTCTTGGGTTGCCTCAGCCTTCCTCAGTACTGGGGGATTTGGTAGCGTACACCGATAAACCCATCTTT.

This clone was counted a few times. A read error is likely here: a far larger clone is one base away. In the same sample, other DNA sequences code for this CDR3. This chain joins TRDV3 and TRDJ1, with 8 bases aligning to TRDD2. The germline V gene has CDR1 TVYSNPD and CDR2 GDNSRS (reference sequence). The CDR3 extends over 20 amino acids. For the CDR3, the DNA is TGTGCCTTCACGGCCTTCCTATATAATGGGGATGAGCGGTACACTGATAAACTCATCTTT. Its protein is CAFTAFLYNGDERYTDKLIF.

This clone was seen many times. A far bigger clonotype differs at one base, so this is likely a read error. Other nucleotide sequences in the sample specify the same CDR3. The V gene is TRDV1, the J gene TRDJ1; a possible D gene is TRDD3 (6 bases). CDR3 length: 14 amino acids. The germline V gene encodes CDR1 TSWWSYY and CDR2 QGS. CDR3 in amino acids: CALEIPWGSGKLIF. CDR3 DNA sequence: TGTGCACTTGAGATTCCTTGGGGATCTGGTAAGCTCATCTTT.

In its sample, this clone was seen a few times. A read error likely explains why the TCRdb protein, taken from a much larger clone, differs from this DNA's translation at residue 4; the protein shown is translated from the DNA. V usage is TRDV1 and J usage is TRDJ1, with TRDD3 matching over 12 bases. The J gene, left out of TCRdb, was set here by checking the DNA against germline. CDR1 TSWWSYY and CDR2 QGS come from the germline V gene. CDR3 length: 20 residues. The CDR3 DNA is TGTGCTCTTGAGGAACTGATCCTCTCCCTCTGGGGGATACGACCCGATAAACTCATCTTT. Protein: CALEELILSLWGIRPDKLIF.

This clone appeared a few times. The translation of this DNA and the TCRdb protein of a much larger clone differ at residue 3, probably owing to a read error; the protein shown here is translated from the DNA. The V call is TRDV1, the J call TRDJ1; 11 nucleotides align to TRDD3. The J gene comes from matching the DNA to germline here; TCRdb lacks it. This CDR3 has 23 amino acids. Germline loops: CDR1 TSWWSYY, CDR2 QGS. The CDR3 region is CAPGENPFLHVGDTPSDTDKLIF. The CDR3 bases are TGTGCTCCTGGGGAAAATCCCTTCCTACATGTGGGGGATACGCCGAGCGACACCGATAAACTCATCTTT.

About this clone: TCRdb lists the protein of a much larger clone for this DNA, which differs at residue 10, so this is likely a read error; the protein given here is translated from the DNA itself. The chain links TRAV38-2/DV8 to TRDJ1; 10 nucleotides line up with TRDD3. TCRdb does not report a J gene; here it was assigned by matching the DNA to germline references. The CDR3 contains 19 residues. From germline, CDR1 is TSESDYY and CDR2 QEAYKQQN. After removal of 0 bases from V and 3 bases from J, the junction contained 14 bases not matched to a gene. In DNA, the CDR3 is TGTGCTTATAGGAGCGCGCACTGGGGGATGCAATTTAGGGCCGATAAACTCATCTTT. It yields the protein CAYRSAHWGMQFRADKLIF.

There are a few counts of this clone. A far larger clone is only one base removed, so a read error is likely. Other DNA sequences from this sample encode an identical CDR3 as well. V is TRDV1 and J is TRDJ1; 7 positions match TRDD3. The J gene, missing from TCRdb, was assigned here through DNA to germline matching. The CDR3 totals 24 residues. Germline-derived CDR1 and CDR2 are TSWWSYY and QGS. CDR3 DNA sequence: TGTGCTCTTGGGGAAGGGGAAGGAACGGTCATTCCAGTACTGGGGATTGCCTGCACCGACAAACTCATCTTT. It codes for CALGEGEGTVIPVLGIACTDKLIF.

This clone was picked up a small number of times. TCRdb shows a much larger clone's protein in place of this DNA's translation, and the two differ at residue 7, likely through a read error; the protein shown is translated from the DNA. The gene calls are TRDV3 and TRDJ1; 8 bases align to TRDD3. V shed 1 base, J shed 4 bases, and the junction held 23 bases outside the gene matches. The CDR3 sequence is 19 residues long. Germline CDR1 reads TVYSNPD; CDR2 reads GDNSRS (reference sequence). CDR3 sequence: CAFKNARGIIPIKVDKLIF. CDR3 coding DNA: TGTGCCTTTAAGAACGCCCGGGGGATAATCCCCATCAAGGTCGATAAACTCATCTTT. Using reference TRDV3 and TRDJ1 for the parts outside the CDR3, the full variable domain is CDKVTQSSPDQTVASGSEVVLLCTYDTVYSNPDLFWYRIRPDYSFQFVFYGDNSRSEGADFTQGRFSVKHILTQKAFHLVISPVRTEDSATYYCAFKNARGIIPIKVDKLIFGKGTRVTVEP.

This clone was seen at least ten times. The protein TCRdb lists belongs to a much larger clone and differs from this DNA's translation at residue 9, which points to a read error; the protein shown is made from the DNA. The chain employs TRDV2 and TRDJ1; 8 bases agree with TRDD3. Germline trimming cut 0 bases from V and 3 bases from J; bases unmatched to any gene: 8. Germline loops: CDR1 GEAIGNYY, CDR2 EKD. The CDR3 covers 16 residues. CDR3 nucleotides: TGTGCCTGTGACACCGTTGGGGGATGCGCATCCGATAAACTCATCTTT. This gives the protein CACDTVGGCASDKLIF.

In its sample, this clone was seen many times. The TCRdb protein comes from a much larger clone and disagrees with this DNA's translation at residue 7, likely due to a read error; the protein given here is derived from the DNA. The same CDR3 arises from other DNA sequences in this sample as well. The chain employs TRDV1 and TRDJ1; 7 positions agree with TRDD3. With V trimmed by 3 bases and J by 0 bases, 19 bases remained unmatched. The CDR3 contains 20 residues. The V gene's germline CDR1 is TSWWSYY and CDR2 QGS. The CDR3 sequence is CALGDPGWGQPRGYTDKLIF. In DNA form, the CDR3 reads TGTGCTCTTGGGGACCCAGGCTGGGGGCAACCCCGGGGGTACACCGATAAACTCATCTTT.

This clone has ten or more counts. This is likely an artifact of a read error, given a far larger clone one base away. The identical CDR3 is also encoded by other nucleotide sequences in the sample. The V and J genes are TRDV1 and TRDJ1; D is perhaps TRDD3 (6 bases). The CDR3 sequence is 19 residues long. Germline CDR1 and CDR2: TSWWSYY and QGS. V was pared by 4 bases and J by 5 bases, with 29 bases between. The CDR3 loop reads CALGVHVGGGGPGRDKLIF. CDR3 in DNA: TGTGCTCTTGGGGTCCATGTAGGGGGTGGGGGGCCCGGCAGGGATAAACTCATCTTT.

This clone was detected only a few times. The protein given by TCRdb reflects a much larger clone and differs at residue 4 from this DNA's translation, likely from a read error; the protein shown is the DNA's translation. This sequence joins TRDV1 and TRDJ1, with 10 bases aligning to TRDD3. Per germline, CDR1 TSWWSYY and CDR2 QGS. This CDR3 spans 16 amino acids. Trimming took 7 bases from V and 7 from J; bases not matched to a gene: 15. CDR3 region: CALAFGPLGDISKLIF. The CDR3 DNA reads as TGTGCTCTTGCGTTCGGCCCCCTGGGGGATATCTCTAAACTCATCTTT.

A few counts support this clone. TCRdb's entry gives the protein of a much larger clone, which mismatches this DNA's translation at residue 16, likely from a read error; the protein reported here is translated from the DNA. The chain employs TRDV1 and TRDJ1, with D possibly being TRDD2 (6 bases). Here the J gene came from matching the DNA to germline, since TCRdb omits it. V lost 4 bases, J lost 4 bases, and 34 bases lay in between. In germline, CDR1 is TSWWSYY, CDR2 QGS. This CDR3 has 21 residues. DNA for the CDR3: TGTGCTCTTGGGGCCCCGGGGAACCTTCCGTATATGGGAGTGTACATCGATAAACTCATCTTT. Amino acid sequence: CALGAPGNLPYMGVYIDKLIF.

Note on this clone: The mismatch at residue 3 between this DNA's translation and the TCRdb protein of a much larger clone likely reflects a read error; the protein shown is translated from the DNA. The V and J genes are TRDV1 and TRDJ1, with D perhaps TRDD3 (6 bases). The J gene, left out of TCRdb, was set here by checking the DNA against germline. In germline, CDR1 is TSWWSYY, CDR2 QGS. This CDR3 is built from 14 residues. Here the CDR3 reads CAPGEDRGDDKLIF. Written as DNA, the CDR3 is TGTGCTCCTGGGGAGGATAGAGGGGACGATAAACTCATCTTT.

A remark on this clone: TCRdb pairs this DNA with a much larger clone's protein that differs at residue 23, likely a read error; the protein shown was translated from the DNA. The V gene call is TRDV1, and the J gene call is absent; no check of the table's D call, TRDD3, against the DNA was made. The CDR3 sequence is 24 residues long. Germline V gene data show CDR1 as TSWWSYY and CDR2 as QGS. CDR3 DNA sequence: TGTGCTCTTGGGACCCCTTCCTACGTGTCGTACTGGGGGATCCCTGTAACTTACACCGATAAACTCACCTTT. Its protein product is CALGTPSYVSYWGIPVTYTDKLTF.

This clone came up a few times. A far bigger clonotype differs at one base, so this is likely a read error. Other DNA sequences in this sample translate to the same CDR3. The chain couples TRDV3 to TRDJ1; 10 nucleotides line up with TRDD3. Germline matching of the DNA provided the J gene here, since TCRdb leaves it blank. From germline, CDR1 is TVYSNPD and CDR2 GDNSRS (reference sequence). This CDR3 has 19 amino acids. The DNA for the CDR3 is TGCGCCTTTGCCGCCGGCCCTTACTGGGGGATGGTCGTCACCGATAAACTCATCTTT. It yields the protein CAFAAGPYWGMVVTDKLIF.

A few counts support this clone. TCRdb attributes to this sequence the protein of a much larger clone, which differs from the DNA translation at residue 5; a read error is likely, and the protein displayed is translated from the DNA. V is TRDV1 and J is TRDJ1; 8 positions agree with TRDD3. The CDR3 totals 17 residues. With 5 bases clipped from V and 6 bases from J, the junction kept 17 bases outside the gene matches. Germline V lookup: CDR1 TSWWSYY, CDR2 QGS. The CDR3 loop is CALGKPGNTGGTNKLIF. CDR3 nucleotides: TGTGCTCTTGGGAAACCGGGAAATACTGGGGGGACAAATAAACTCATCTTT.

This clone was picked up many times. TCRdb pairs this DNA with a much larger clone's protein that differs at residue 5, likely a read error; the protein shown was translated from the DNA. The chain's CDR3 is CACDAIWEADKLIF. As DNA, the CDR3 is TGTGCCTGTGACGCCATCTGGGAAGCCGATAAACTCATCTTT. This sequence joins TRDV2 and TRDJ1, with a possible D match to TRDD3 (5 bases). Germline V lookup: CDR1 GEAIGNYY, CDR2 EKD. Trimming left V 3 bases short and J 3 bases short, with 13 bases between. This CDR3 spans 14 amino acids.